The T cell receptor beta chain described here comes from a study of blood T cell repertoires in COVID-19. Study summary: From the United States, Italy and Spain came samples of acute and convalescent COVID-19. Nucleic acid was either cDNA or gDNA, and it came from T cells, B-cell-depleted T cells, or PBMCs.

The junction had 5 bases not matched to a gene; V was cut back by 5 bases and J by 3 bases. Germline V gene sequence: CDR1 SGDLS, CDR2 YYNGEE. This CDR3 region has 15 residues. Source study methods: Estimation of nucleated cell counts relied on the amplification of reference gene primers. Assay: immunoSEQ multiplex PCR; the TCRdb copy retains only in-frame clones and omits some. That table supplies the V and J calls and clone size; D and trimming were determined from the DNA. This table has roughly 100,000 clones, 88% appearing once. The chain couples TRBV9 to TRBJ1-2, with 12 bases fitting TRBD1. This sequence originates from a man aged 45-65 years with COVID-19, enrolled during active disease. The sequencing sample was made of peripheral blood. The CDR3 DNA reads TGTGCCAGCAGTTCCGGGACAGGGGGCGACTATGGCTACACCTTC. Its translation is CASSSGTGGDYGYTF.